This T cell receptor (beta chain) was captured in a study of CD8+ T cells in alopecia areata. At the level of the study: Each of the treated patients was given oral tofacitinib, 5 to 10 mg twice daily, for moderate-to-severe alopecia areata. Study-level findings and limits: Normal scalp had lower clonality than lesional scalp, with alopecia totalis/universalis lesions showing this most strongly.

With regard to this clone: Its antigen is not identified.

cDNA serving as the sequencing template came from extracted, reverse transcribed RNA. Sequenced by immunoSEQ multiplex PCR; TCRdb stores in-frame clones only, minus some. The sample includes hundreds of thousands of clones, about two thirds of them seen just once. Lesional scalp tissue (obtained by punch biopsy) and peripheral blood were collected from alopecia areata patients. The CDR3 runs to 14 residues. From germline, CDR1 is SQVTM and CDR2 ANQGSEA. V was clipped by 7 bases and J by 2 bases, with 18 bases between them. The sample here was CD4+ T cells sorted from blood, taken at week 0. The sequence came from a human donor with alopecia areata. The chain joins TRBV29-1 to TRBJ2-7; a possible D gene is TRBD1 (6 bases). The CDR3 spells CSAHTTGTPYEQYF. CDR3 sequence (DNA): TGCAGCGCGCATACTACAGGGACACCCTACGAGCAGTACTTC.